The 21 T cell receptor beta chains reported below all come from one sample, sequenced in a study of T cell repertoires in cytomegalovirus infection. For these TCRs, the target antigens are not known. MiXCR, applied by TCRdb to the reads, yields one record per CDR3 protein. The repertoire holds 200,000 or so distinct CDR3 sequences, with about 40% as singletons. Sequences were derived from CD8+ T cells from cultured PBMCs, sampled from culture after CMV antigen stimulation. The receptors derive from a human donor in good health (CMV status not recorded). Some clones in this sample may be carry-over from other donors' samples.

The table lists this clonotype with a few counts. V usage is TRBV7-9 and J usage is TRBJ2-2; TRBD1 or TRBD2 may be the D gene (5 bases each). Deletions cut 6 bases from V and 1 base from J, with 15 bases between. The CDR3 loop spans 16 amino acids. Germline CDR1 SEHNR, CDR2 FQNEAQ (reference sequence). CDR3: CASRPSGTVNTGELFF. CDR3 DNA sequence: TGTGCCAGCAGGCCATCCGGGACCGTGAACACCGGGGAGCTGTTTTTT.

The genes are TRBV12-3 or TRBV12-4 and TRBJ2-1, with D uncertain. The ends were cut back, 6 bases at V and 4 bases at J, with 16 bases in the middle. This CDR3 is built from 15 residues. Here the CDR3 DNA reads TGTGCCAGCAGGACCAGGAGTCCCCGTTACAATGAGCAGTTCTTC. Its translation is CASRTRSPRYNEQFF.

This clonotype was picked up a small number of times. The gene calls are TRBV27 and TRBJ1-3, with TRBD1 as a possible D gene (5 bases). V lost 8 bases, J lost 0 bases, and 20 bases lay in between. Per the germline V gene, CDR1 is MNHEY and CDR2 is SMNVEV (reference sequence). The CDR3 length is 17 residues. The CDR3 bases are TGTGCCAGCCGGGGAGGGGCGGTAAAGAGCTCTGGAAACACCATATATTTT. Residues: CASRGGAVKSSGNTIYF.

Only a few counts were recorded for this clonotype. The CDR3 sequence: CATTMGVNLNTEAFF. CDR3 nucleotides: TGTGCCACTACCATGGGGGTCAACCTGAACACTGAAGCTTTCTTT. V usage is TRBV7-8 and J usage is TRBJ1-1; perhaps TRBD1 as D (5 bases). In germline, CDR1 is SGHVS, CDR2 FQNEAQ. Trimming took 10 bases from V and 0 from J, leaving 18 bases between them. The CDR3 has 15 amino acids.

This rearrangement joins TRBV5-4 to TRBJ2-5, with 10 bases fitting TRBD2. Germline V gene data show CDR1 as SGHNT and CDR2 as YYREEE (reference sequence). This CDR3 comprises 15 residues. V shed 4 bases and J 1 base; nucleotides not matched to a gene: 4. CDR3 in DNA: TGTGCCAGCAGCCCTAGCGGGAGAGCCCAAGAGACCCAGTACTTC. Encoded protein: CASSPSGRAQETQYF.

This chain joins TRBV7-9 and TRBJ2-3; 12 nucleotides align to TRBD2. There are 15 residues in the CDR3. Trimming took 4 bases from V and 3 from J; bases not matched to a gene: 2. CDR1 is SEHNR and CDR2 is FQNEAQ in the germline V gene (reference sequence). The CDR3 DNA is TGTGCCAGCAGCTCGACTAGCGGGAGAACAGATACGCAGTATTTT. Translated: CASSSTSGRTDTQYF.

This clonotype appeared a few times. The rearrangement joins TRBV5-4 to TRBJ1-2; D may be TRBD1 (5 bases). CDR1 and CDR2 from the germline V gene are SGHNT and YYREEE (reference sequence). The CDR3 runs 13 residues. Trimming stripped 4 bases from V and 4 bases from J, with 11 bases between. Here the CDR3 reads CASSPGTVYGYTF. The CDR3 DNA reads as TGTGCCAGCAGCCCCGGGACGGTCTATGGCTACACCTTC.

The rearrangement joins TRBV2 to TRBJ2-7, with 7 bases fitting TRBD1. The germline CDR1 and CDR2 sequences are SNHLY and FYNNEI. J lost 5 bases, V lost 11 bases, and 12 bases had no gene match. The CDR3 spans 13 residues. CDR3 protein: CAFLGGPLNEQYF. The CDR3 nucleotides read TGTGCCTTTCTAGGGGGCCCCCTGAACGAGCAGTACTTC.

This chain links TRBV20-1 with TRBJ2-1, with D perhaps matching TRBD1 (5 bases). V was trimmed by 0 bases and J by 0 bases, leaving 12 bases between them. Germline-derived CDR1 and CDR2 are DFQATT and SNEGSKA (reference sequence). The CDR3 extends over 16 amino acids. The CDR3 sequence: CSARDLRARSYNEQFF. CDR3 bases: TGCAGTGCTAGAGATCTCAGGGCCCGCTCCTACAATGAGCAGTTCTTC.

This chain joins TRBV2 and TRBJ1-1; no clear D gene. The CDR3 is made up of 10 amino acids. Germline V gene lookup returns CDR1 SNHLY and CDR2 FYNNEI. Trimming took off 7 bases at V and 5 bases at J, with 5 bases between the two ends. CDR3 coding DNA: TGTGCCAGCATGCGTACTGAAGCTTTCTTT. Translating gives CASMRTEAFF.

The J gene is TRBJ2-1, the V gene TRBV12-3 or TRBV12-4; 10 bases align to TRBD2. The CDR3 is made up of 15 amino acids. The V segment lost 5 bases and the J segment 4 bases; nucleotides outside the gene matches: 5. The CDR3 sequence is CASSPLLAGYNEQFF. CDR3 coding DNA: TGTGCCAGCAGTCCCTTACTAGCGGGGTACAATGAGCAGTTCTTC.

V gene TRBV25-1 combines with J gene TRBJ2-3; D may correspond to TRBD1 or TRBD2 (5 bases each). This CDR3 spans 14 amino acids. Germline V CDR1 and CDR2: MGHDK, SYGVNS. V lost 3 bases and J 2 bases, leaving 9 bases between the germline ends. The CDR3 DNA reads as TGTGCCAGCAGTGAGAGGGGCGACACAGATACGCAGTATTTT. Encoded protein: CASSERGDTDTQYF.

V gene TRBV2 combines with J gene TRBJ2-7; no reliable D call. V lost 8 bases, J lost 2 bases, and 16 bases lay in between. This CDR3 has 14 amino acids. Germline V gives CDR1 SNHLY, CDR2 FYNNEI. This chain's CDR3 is CASYESLLTYEQYF. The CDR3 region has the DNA TGTGCCAGCTACGAGTCCCTACTAACCTACGAGCAGTACTTC.

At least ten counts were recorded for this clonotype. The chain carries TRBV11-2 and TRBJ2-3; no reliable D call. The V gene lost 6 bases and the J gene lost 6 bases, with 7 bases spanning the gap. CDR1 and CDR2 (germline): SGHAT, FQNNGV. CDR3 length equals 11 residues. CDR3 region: CASSFGDTQYF. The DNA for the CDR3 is TGTGCCAGCAGTTTTGGGGATACGCAGTATTTT.

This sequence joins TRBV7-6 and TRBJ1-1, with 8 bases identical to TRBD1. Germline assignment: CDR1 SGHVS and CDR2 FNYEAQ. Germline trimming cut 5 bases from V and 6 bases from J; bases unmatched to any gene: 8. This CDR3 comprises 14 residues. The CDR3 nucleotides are TGTGCCAGCAGCCCAAGTCAGGGGGCAGCTGAAGCTTTCTTT. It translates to CASSPSQGAAEAFF.

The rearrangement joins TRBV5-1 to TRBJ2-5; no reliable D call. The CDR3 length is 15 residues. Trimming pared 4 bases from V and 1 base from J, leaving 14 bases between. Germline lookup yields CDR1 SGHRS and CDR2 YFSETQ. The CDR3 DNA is TGCGCCAGCAGCCCAATCCCTCCCCTCCAAGAGACCCAGTACTTC. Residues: CASSPIPPLQETQYF.

CDR3 amino acids: CASSVGDRGAKNIQYF. CDR3 DNA sequence: TGTGCCAGCAGCGTGGGGGACAGGGGAGCCAAAAACATTCAGTACTTC. The V and J genes are TRBV9 and TRBJ2-4, with TRBD1 matching 10 bases. The V gene end was trimmed by 2 bases and the J gene end by 0 bases; junction bases not matched to a gene: 2. Germline CDR1 is SGDLS and CDR2 is YYNGEE. The CDR3 spans 16 residues.

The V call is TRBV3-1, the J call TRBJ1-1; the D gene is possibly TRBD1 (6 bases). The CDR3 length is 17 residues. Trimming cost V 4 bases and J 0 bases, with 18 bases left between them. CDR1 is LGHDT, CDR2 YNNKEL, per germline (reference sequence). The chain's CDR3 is CASSPRPIGGMNTEAFF. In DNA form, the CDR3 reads TGTGCCAGCAGCCCCCGACCGATAGGGGGTATGAACACTGAAGCTTTCTTT.

The CDR3, as DNA: TGTGCCAGCAGTTACTCGGGGCAAGAGACCCAGTACTTC. It is translated as CASSYSGQETQYF. V usage is TRBV6-5 and J usage is TRBJ2-5; D ambiguous. The CDR3 has 13 amino acids. Germline V gives CDR1 MNHEY, CDR2 SVGAGI. V was pared by 0 bases and J by 2 bases, with 4 bases between.

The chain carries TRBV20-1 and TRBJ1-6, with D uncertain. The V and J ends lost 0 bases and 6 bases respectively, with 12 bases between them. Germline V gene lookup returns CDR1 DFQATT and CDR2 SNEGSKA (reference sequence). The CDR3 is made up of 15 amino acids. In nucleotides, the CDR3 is TGCAGTGCTAGAGATCTAGAGAGCCCTAATTCACCCCTCCACTTT. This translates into CSARDLESPNSPLHF.

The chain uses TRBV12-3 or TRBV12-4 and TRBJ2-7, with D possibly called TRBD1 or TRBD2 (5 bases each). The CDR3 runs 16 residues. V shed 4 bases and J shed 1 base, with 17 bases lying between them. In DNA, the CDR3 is TGTGCCAGCAGTTCCACGAGGGGTCCCAAATCCTACGAGCAGTACTTC. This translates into CASSSTRGPKSYEQYF.